One and the same sample provided the 14 T cell receptor beta chains below, sequenced in a study of blood T cell repertoires in COVID-19. This table comes from immunoSEQ multiplex PCR, and its TCRdb copy is limited to in-frame clones, with some not included. The data hold about 120,000 clones, with over 75% observed a single time. Material: peripheral blood. Every receptor here comes from a man between 65 and 85 years old with active or convalescent COVID-19.

This clone was seen a handful of times. The chain joins TRBV7-8 to TRBJ1-5; unclear D gene. Germline V CDR1 and CDR2: SGHVS, FQNEAQ. The CDR3 has 12 residues. Trimming cost V 1 base and J 8 bases, with 6 bases left between them. The CDR3 here is CASSLGQEPQHF. As DNA, the CDR3 is TGTGCCAGCAGCTTAGGTCAGGAGCCCCAGCATTTT.

The chain is built from TRBV2 and TRBJ2-1, with D maybe TRBD1 (6 bases). The V gene lost 2 bases and the J gene lost 12 bases, with 17 bases spanning the gap. This CDR3 has 14 residues. Germline loops: CDR1 SNHLY, CDR2 FYNNEI. The CDR3 DNA follows: TGTGCCAGCAGTGAAAGGCAGGGGAATTCCGGGCAGTTCTTC. This translates into CASSERQGNSGQFF.

This chain uses TRBV19 with TRBJ2-5; D may be TRBD2 (6 bases). The ends were cut back, 6 bases at V and 0 bases at J, with 8 bases in the middle. This CDR3 has 13 residues. The germline CDR1 and CDR2 sequences are LNHDA and SQIVND (reference sequence). The CDR3 DNA reads TGTGCCAGTAGCGGGAGTGACCAAGAGACCCAGTACTTC. Its translation: CASSGSDQETQYF.

The chain is built from TRBV27 and TRBJ2-7; 11 bases are shared with TRBD2. Germline V gene sequence: CDR1 MNHEY, CDR2 SMNVEV (reference sequence). The CDR3 spans 18 residues. Trimming at V came to 0 bases and at J to 2 bases, leaving 9 bases not matched to a gene. CDR3 nucleotide sequence: TGTGCCAGCAGTTTATCGAAATTAGCGGGAGGGAGCGCCTACGAGCAGTACTTC. It yields the protein CASSLSKLAGGSAYEQYF.

The V and J genes are TRBV5-1 and TRBJ2-3; D is possibly TRBD1 (6 bases). In germline, CDR1 is SGHRS, CDR2 YFSETQ. The CDR3 length is 13 residues. The V end was cut by 3 bases, the J end by 4 bases, with 9 bases between. The CDR3 loop reads CASSSGEPDTQYF. CDR3 DNA sequence: TGCGCCAGCAGCTCAGGGGAACCAGATACGCAGTATTTT.

The gene calls are TRBV11-2 and TRBJ2-5; weak D call: TRBD2 (5 bases). Trimming shortened V by 0 bases and J by 10 bases, and 12 bases separated the two germline ends. The CDR3 is 13 amino acids. Germline V gene data show CDR1 as SGHAT and CDR2 as FQNNGV. The DNA for the CDR3 is TGTGCCAGCAGCTTAGATAGGGTAGCGAGCCAGTACTTC. The encoded protein is CASSLDRVASQYF.

This chain joins TRBV6-1 and TRBJ2-7, with 12 bases identical to TRBD2. V gave up 8 bases and J gave up 2 bases; unmatched junction bases: 4. Germline V gene data show CDR1 as MNHNS and CDR2 as SASEGT. The CDR3 sequence is 14 residues long. The CDR3 is CASGGTSGPYEQYF. The CDR3 bases are TGTGCCAGCGGGGGGACTAGCGGGCCCTACGAGCAGTACTTC.

The rearrangement uses TRBV12-3 or TRBV12-4 and TRBJ1-3, with D perhaps matching TRBD1 (5 bases). V was cut by 6 bases and J by 11 bases, with 17 bases left in between. This CDR3 region has 13 residues. CDR3 residues: CASRTLAGSSIYF. CDR3 sequence (DNA): TGTGCCAGCAGGACCTTGGCAGGGTCGTCCATATATTTT.

The chain uses TRBV28 and TRBJ2-3, with 8 bases matching TRBD1. This CDR3 has 14 amino acids. The trim removed 6 bases at V and 5 bases at J, leaving 7 bases unmatched. The V gene's germline CDR1 is MDHEN and CDR2 SYDVKM. DNA of the CDR3: TGTGCCAGCAGCCACAGGGGGGTTATAGATACGCAGTATTTT. Protein product: CASSHRGVIDTQYF.

The genes are TRBV4-1 and TRBJ2-7; TRBD2 matches 14 bases. CDR1 MGHRA and CDR2 YSYEKL come from the germline V gene. The V gene end was trimmed by 4 bases and the J gene end by 3 bases; junction bases not matched to a gene: 8. This CDR3 has 17 amino acids. CDR3 nucleotides: TGCGCCAGCAGCCGCGGACTAGCGGGAGGTGGCTTCTACGAGCAGTACTTC. Translating gives CASSRGLAGGGFYEQYF.

The chain has TRBV9 and TRBJ2-1; 8 nucleotides match TRBD2. CDR1 is SGDLS and CDR2 is YYNGEE in the germline V gene. Germline trimming cut 4 bases from V and 8 bases from J; bases unmatched to any gene: 14. The CDR3 loop spans 16 amino acids. CDR3 in amino acids: CASSPGAGGPMDEQFF. DNA for the CDR3: TGTGCCAGCAGCCCTGGGGCGGGAGGCCCTATGGATGAGCAGTTCTTC.

The J gene is TRBJ2-1, the V gene TRBV6-2 or TRBV6-3; 8 nucleotides match TRBD1. With 3 bases clipped from V and 10 bases from J, the junction kept 8 bases outside the gene matches. This CDR3 region has 14 residues. The germline V gene encodes CDR1 MNHEY and CDR2 SVGEGT. The CDR3 spells CASSYQGQAVEQFF. In DNA form, the CDR3 reads TGTGCCAGCAGTTATCAGGGACAGGCAGTGGAGCAGTTCTTC.

This rearrangement joins TRBV14 to TRBJ1-1, with a possible D match to TRBD1 (6 bases). The germline CDR1 and CDR2 sequences are SGHDN and FVKESK. Deletions cut 5 bases from V and 2 bases from J, with 12 bases between. This CDR3 is built from 14 residues. The CDR3 reads CASSFRGYNTEAFF. The CDR3, as DNA: TGTGCCAGCAGCTTCAGGGGCTACAACACTGAAGCTTTCTTT. The variable domain in full, with the rest retrieved from reference TRBV14 and TRBJ1-1, is EAGVTQFPSHSVIEKGQTVTLRCDPISGHDNLYWYRRVMGKEIKFLLHFVKESKQDESGMPNNRFLAERTGGTYSTLKVQPAELEDSGVYFCASSFRGYNTEAFFGQGTRLTVV.

The CDR3 reads CASSWGTGLSNQPQHF. CDR3 nucleotide sequence: TGTGCCAGCAGTTGGGGGACAGGGCTAAGCAATCAGCCCCAGCATTTT. This rearrangement joins TRBV6-6 to TRBJ1-5, with 9 nucleotides matching TRBD1. V lost 4 bases to trimming and J lost 1 base; unmatched junction nucleotides: 5. Germline V gives CDR1 MNHNY, CDR2 SVGAGI (reference sequence). This CDR3 is 16 amino acids long.